These T cell receptor beta chains were read from a single sample in a study of blood T cell repertoires in COVID-19. Sequenced by immunoSEQ multiplex PCR; TCRdb stores in-frame clones only, minus some. The data hold about 250,000 clones, with roughly 84% observed a single time. The sequencing sample was made of peripheral blood. Source of these receptors: a woman aged 40 to 50 who had recovered from COVID-19. CDR3s include the opening cysteine and the closing phenylalanine or tryptophan. The D gene is left open where the match is weak. Clone size is stated in some rows and not others, as once, few, many or a class when expanded.

d_gene	abundance	j_gene	v_gene	CDR3nt	CDR3aa
TRBD1	-	TRBJ1-2	TRBV5-8	TGTGCCAGCAGCTTTCTGCAGGGGGCGAGAGGCTACACCTTC	CASSFLQGARGYTF
-	-	TRBJ1-1	TRBV7-2	TGTGCCAGCAGCTTAGATCTGTACACTGAAGCTTTCTTT	CASSLDLYTEAFF
TRBD2	-	TRBJ2-2	TRBV9	TGTGCCAGCAGCGTAGCTTCCCTAGCGGGGGGCGCCGGGGAGCTGTTTTTT	CASSVASLAGGAGELFF
-	-	TRBJ1-1	TRBV28	TGTGCCAGCAGTTTGAGAGGGGGCACTGAAGCTTTCTTT	CASSLRGGTEAFF
TRBD1	-	TRBJ1-5	TRBV18	TGTGCCAGCTCACCATCATCGGTAGGGGGCGCGAATCAGCCCCAGCATTTT	CASSPSSVGGANQPQHF
TRBD1	-	TRBJ2-1	TRBV5-1	TGCGCCAGCAGCTTGGTGTCAGGGGGATCCTACAATGAGCAGTTCTTC	CASSLVSGGSYNEQFF
TRBD1	few	TRBJ1-2	TRBV12-3/TRBV12-4	TGTGCCAGCAGGTCCACAGGGGAGTTTGGCTACACCTTC	CASRSTGEFGYTF
-	-	TRBJ1-5	TRBV19	TGTGCCAGTACTCCGCAGGGGACCTATCAGCCCCAGCATTTT	CASTPQGTYQPQHF
-	-	TRBJ1-2	TRBV5-3	TGTGCCAGAAGGCGGGACTTCCCCAATGTGTCCGTCTATGGCTACACCTTC	CARRRDFPNVSVYGYTF
TRBD1	few	TRBJ2-1	TRBV6-1	TGTGCCAGCAGTGAAGAGGGGGGGACAGGGGGCGATGAGCAGTTCTTC	CASSEEGGTGGDEQFF
-	few	TRBJ1-3	TRBV5-4	TGTGCCAGCAGCTTGGCACAGGGAGGAAACACCATATATTTT	CASSLAQGGNTIYF
-	once	TRBJ1-3	TRBV7-9	TGTGCCAGCAGCTCGAGGAGCGGGAGCTCTGGAAACACCATATATTTT	CASSSRSGSSGNTIYF
TRBD1	-	TRBJ1-2	TRBV7-9	TGTGCCAGCAGCCCACGAAGGACAGGGTCTAACTATGGCTACACCTTC	CASSPRRTGSNYGYTF
-	-	TRBJ2-7	TRBV3-1/TRBV3-2	TGTGCCAGCAGCCAAGACGGGGCCTACGAGCAGTACTTC	CASSQDGAYEQYF
-	-	TRBJ1-2	TRBV3-1/TRBV3-2	TGTGCCAGCAGCCAAGATCGGCGCGGGGGCTACACCTTC	CASSQDRRGGYTF
TRBD1	-	TRBJ1-2	TRBV28	TGTGCCAGCACCGTACAGGGGGCGCGGGGCTACACCTTC	CASTVQGARGYTF
TRBD1	-	TRBJ2-6	TRBV11-2	TGTGCCAGCAGATCAAACAGGGGGCCAGGGGCCAACGTCCTGACTTTC	CASRSNRGPGANVLTF
-	-	TRBJ2-5	TRBV12-3/TRBV12-4	TGTGCCCCGACAGGACCAGAGACCCAGTACTTC	CAPTGPETQYF
-	-	TRBJ1-5	TRBV20-1	TGCAGTGCTAGTAGAGGAGACCAGAATCAGCCCCAGCATTTT	CSASRGDQNQPQHF
-	-	TRBJ2-1	TRBV6-2/TRBV6-3	TGTGCCAGCAGTTTGGAGGGTGGATACAATGAGCAGTTCTTC	CASSLEGGYNEQFF
TRBD1	-	TRBJ2-7	TRBV7-9	TGTGCCAGCAGCTTAAAGGGACAGGGCTCCTACGAGCAGTACTTC	CASSLKGQGSYEQYF
-	-	TRBJ2-3	TRBV6-2/TRBV6-3	TGTGCCAGCAGTTACGCAGATATCACAGATACGCAGTATTTT	CASSYADITDTQYF
-	-	TRBJ1-3	TRBV7-9	TGTGCCAGCAGCTCCCTCTGGAGCTCTGGAAACACCATATATTTT	CASSSLWSSGNTIYF
-	-	TRBJ1-1	TRBV7-9	TGTGCCAGCAGCTTCGCACAGAGGAACACTGAAGCTTTCTTT	CASSFAQRNTEAFF
TRBD1	few	TRBJ2-7	TRBV2	TGTGCCAGCAGGCCATGGGGCGATCCAGGGGGCGGCGACGAGCAGTACTTC	CASRPWGDPGGGDEQYF
TRBD1	-	TRBJ1-5	TRBV27	TGTGCCAGCAGACCTACAGGGGGCGCCGATCAGCCCCAGCATTTT	CASRPTGGADQPQHF
TRBD2	-	TRBJ2-1	TRBV14	TGTGCCAGCAGCCAAGTAGCGGGGGTGTCCTACAATGAGCAGTTCTTC	CASSQVAGVSYNEQFF
-	-	TRBJ1-5	TRBV3-1/TRBV3-2	TGTGCCAGCAGCCAAGACAGGGGTGATCAGCCCCAGCATTTT	CASSQDRGDQPQHF
TRBD1	-	TRBJ1-1	TRBV6-6	TGTGCCAGCAGTTCAGGACAGGCGAACACTGAAGCTTTCTTT	CASSSGQANTEAFF
-	few	TRBJ1-6	TRBV4-1	TGCGCCAGCAGCCAAGATAACGGGGTAAGCTCCTATAATTCACCCCTCCACTTT	CASSQDNGVSSYNSPLHF
TRBD1	few	TRBJ2-7	TRBV28	TGTGCCAGCAGTTTAGCGACCGGGACAGACTACGAGCAGTACTTC	CASSLATGTDYEQYF
-	many	TRBJ1-2	TRBV13	TGTGCCAGCACCCTTAGGGGCTATGGCTACACCTTC	CASTLRGYGYTF